This TCR beta chain was captured in a study of beta chain features in type 1 diabetes. Study-level results: In all four CD4+ subsets, TCRB CDR3 length was significantly, moderately reduced in type 1 diabetes.

Sequenced material consisted of expressed TCRB transcripts (all of the isolated RNA was reverse transcribed). This table comes from immunoSEQ multiplex PCR, and its TCRdb copy is limited to in-frame clones, with some not included. The sample has 150,000 or so clones; around 8.3% are singletons. As for this clone: What it recognizes is unknown.

This CDR3 contains 15 residues. The V gene lost 4 bases and the J gene lost 3 bases, with 11 bases spanning the gap. In germline, CDR1 is SGHRS, CDR2 YFSETQ. The rearrangement joins TRBV5-1 to TRBJ1-6, with D possibly being TRBD1 (5 bases). The source is a woman younger than 35 with type 1 diabetes. Specimen: central memory CD4+ T cells from blood. The CDR3 loop is CASSQGGIYNSPLHF. The CDR3 DNA follows: TGCGCCAGCAGCCAGGGAGGGATCTATAATTCACCCCTCCACTTT.